The 3 T cell receptor beta chains below were found in one sample sequenced in a study of T cell changes during pregnancy in multiple sclerosis. Profiling relied on immunoSEQ multiplex PCR, and the TCRdb table lists in-frame clones only, not all of them. The sample records around 70,000 clones, about 89% being singletons. The sample here was peripheral blood, taken in the second trimester of pregnancy. The receptors stem from a female donor with multiple sclerosis, enrolled in a pregnancy study.

This clone appeared a single time. The rearrangement uses TRBV30 and TRBJ1-2; D may be TRBD1 (5 bases). This CDR3 contains 15 residues. Trimming shortened V by 8 bases and J by 0 bases, and 19 bases separated the two germline ends. CDR1 is GTSNPN and CDR2 is SVGIG in the germline V gene (reference sequence). CDR3 in DNA: TGTGCCCGCGGTCTAGGGGCAGTCACTAACTATGGCTACACCTTC. It codes for CARGLGAVTNYGYTF.

The J gene is TRBJ2-5, the V gene TRBV5-1; TRBD2 agrees at 9 bases. The germline V gene encodes CDR1 SGHRS and CDR2 YFSETQ. The trim removed 3 bases at V and 4 bases at J, leaving 4 bases unmatched. The CDR3 is made up of 14 amino acids. The DNA of the CDR3 is TGCGCCAGCAGCTCGGGACTAGCCCCAGAGACCCAGTACTTC. Translating gives CASSSGLAPETQYF.

The rearrangement uses TRBV27 and TRBJ2-7; maybe TRBD2 (5 bases). The CDR3 contains 16 residues. Germline V lookup: CDR1 MNHEY, CDR2 SMNVEV (reference sequence). V gave up 3 bases and J gave up 7 bases, with 22 bases separating them. The CDR3 spells CASSFFRTSIPLEQYF. DNA of the CDR3: TGTGCCAGCAGTTTTTTCCGCACTAGTATCCCTCTTGAGCAGTACTTC.